This entry concerns a single T cell receptor (beta chain). The CDR3 totals 18 residues. Clones were sequenced by immunoSEQ multiplex PCR, and TCRdb holds only the in-frame ones, with some missing. The sample yields about 390,000 clones, more than 75% seen once. The entry originates in a study of blood T cell repertoires in COVID-19. In the study overall: The origin of the acute and convalescent COVID-19 samples was the United States, Italy and Spain.

The TCR comes from a woman aged 55-75 years with COVID-19, enrolled during active disease. The rearrangement links TRBV12-2 to TRBJ2-4; TRBD2 is the table's D call, not checked against the DNA. TRBV12-2 is termed a pseudogene. The sequencing sample was made of peripheral blood. For the CDR3, the DNA is TGTGCAAGTCGCTTTAGGGACTCGGCCGGATTAGCCAAAAACATTCAGTACTTC. This encodes CASRFRDSAGLAKNIQYF.